The 32 T cell receptor beta chains presented below share a single source sample, sequenced in a study of shared clonotypes between healthy human individuals. Clones were read by immunoSEQ multiplex PCR, and TCRdb kept only the in-frame ones, dropping some. The repertoire includes roughly 2.2 million clones, 85% to 95% of them detected once, and 0.3% to 0.4% sits in the top ten. The specimen was naive CD4+ T cells from PBMCs. As to subset: CD45RA+ positively selected. The receptors here all came from a young man in good health. Some clones in this sample may be carry-over from other donors' samples.

The chain is built from TRBV6-6 and TRBJ1-1; perhaps TRBD1 as D (6 bases). Germline-derived CDR1 and CDR2 are MNHNY and SVGAGI (reference sequence). The CDR3 runs 15 residues. The V gene lost 2 bases and the J gene lost 2 bases, with 12 bases spanning the gap. The CDR3 spells CASSYPLDRNTEAFF. In DNA, the CDR3 is TGTGCCAGCAGTTACCCTCTGGACAGAAACACTGAAGCTTTCTTT.

The V call is TRBV7-3, the J call TRBJ2-3; 10 nucleotides align to TRBD2. CDR3 size: 17 residues. Germline assignment: CDR1 SGHTA and CDR2 FQGTGA. The V gene end was trimmed by 0 bases and the J gene end by 6 bases; junction bases not matched to a gene: 9. CDR3 sequence (DNA): TGTGCCAGCAGCTTAACGTCCCTAGCGGGAGTTGGGGATACGCAGTATTTT. Translation: CASSLTSLAGVGDTQYF.

Of note for this clone: Other DNA sequences from this sample encode an identical CDR3 as well. V gene TRBV28 combines with J gene TRBJ2-1, with D uncertain. This CDR3 is 12 amino acids long. Trimming took off 4 bases at V and 4 bases at J, with 5 bases between the two ends. CDR1 and CDR2 (germline): MDHEN, SYDVKM. CDR3 region: CASSSQYNEQFF. CDR3 sequence (DNA): TGTGCCAGCAGTTCCCAATACAATGAGCAGTTCTTC.

V and J are TRBV30 and TRBJ1-6; no clear D gene. The CDR3 sequence is 18 residues long. Germline V CDR1 and CDR2: GTSNPN, SVGIG (reference sequence). Trimming took 1 base from V and 3 from J, leaving 19 bases between them. The CDR3 coding sequence is TGTGCCTGGAGTGGGAATGGGTTTGGGTCTGACTATAATTCACCCCTCCACTTT. Protein product: CAWSGNGFGSDYNSPLHF.

The chain links TRBV7-9 to TRBJ2-7, with D possibly matching TRBD1 (6 bases). CDR1 and CDR2 (germline): SEHNR, FQNEAQ (reference sequence). The CDR3 runs 13 residues. V gave up 5 bases and J gave up 6 bases, with 14 bases separating them. CDR3 nucleotides: TGTGCCAGCAGCCTAGGACAGCTTCCCGAGCAGTACTTC. Amino acids: CASSLGQLPEQYF.

In regard to this clone: Other DNA sequences in the same sample also yield this CDR3. The chain has TRBV7-3 and TRBJ2-3, with a possible D match to TRBD2 (5 bases). V was trimmed by 1 base and J by 2 bases, leaving 7 bases between them. The CDR3 loop spans 14 amino acids. Germline V CDR1 and CDR2: SGHTA, FQGTGA. Here the CDR3 DNA reads TGTGCCAGCAGCTTAAGCGGACTCACAGATACGCAGTATTTT. Residues: CASSLSGLTDTQYF.

The gene calls are TRBV28 and TRBJ2-1; D is possibly TRBD1 (5 bases). This CDR3 is built from 12 residues. Germline values: CDR1 MDHEN, CDR2 SYDVKM. V lost 6 bases to trimming and J lost 7 bases, with 10 bases between them. The CDR3 nucleotides are TGTGCCAGCAGCTCCGACAGAAATGAGCAGTTCTTC. Protein sequence: CASSSDRNEQFF. The variable domain in full, completed from reference TRBV28 and TRBJ2-1, reads DVKVTQSSRYLVKRTGEKVFLECVQDMDHENMFWYRQDPGLGLRLIYFSYDVKMKEKGDIPEGYSVSREKKERFSLILESASTNQTSMYLCASSSDRNEQFFGPGTRLTVL.

The chain combines TRBV6-1 with TRBJ2-7; 10 bases align to TRBD2. With V trimmed by 5 bases and J by 5 bases, 9 bases remained unmatched. The CDR3 consists of 15 residues. CDR1 MNHNS and CDR2 SASEGT come from the germline V gene. The CDR3 DNA follows: TGTGCCAGCAGTACACCTAGCGGGAGTTCTAACGAGCAGTACTTC. Amino acid sequence: CASSTPSGSSNEQYF.

This chain links TRBV28 with TRBJ1-2; weak D call: TRBD1 (5 bases). Germline V gene data show CDR1 as MDHEN and CDR2 as SYDVKM. The germline V and J ends were trimmed by 6 bases and 7 bases, with 21 bases remaining between them. The CDR3 contains 15 residues. CDR3 coding DNA: TGTGCCAGCAGCAGTCAGGGTCGCGCGAATCGTGGCTACACCTTC. Encoded protein: CASSSQGRANRGYTF.

This rearrangement joins TRBV9 to TRBJ2-3, with 7 bases matching TRBD1. CDR3 size: 15 residues. J was trimmed by 3 bases and V by 5 bases; bases with no gene match: 9. From germline, CDR1 is SGDLS and CDR2 YYNGEE. This CDR3 is CASRPTGARTDTQYF. The CDR3 nucleotides read TGTGCCAGCAGGCCCACAGGGGCCCGGACAGATACGCAGTATTTT.

The chain recombines TRBV9 with TRBJ2-3, with D possibly matching TRBD2 (6 bases). With 1 base removed from V and 4 bases from J, the gap between germline ends came to 10 bases. The germline V gene has CDR1 SGDLS and CDR2 YYNGEE. The CDR3 length is 14 residues. CDR3 loop: CASSVSGDPDTQYF. DNA for the CDR3: TGTGCCAGCAGCGTATCGGGAGATCCAGATACGCAGTATTTT.

V usage is TRBV10-3 and J usage is TRBJ1-2, with 11 positions matching TRBD1. The V and J ends lost 10 bases and 3 bases, in that order; junction bases with no gene match: 19. Germline V gene data show CDR1 as ENHRY and CDR2 as SYGVKD. The CDR3 is made up of 18 amino acids. CDR3 sequence reads: CATLAALGQGAPDYGYTF. CDR3 DNA: TGTGCCACCCTTGCAGCGCTTGGACAGGGGGCGCCTGACTATGGCTACACCTTC.

V and J are TRBV7-2 and TRBJ1-4; D unclear. The CDR3 consists of 17 residues. Germline values: CDR1 SGHTA, CDR2 FQGNSA. V lost 2 bases, J lost 8 bases, and 21 bases lay in between. CDR3 sequence (DNA): TGTGCCAGCAGCTTACAACCCGGGCCAGGAGGAGGAGAAAAACTGTTTTTT. This sequence encodes CASSLQPGPGGGEKLFF. The whole variable domain, filled in from reference TRBV7-2 and TRBJ1-4, reads GAGVSQSPSNKVTEKGKDVELRCDPISGHTALYWYRQSLGQGLEFLIYFQGNSAPDKSGLPSDRFSAERTGGSVSTLTIQRTQQEDSAVYLCASSLQPGPGGGEKLFFGSGTQLSVL.

The rearrangement joins TRBV6-1 to TRBJ2-5; a possible D gene is TRBD1 (6 bases). V lost 5 bases to trimming and J lost 5 bases, with 12 bases between them. Per germline, CDR1 MNHNS and CDR2 SASEGT. This CDR3 region has 13 residues. The CDR3 sequence is CASSPTGYETQYF. CDR3 DNA: TGTGCCAGCAGTCCGACAGGATACGAGACCCAGTACTTC.

The chain joins TRBV5-1 to TRBJ2-3; possible D gene TRBD2, 5 bases. The germline V and J ends were trimmed by 0 bases and 2 bases, with 10 bases remaining between them. The germline CDR1 and CDR2 sequences are SGHRS and YFSETQ. The CDR3 extends over 15 amino acids. The CDR3 coding sequence is TGCGCCAGCAGCTTGGGGCAGACTATCACAGATACGCAGTATTTT. Translation: CASSLGQTITDTQYF.

The chain employs TRBV7-2 and TRBJ2-2; possible D gene TRBD1, 5 bases. V was shortened by 1 base and J by 3 bases, with 12 bases between the two germline ends. The CDR3 consists of 16 residues. Germline-derived CDR1 and CDR2 are SGHTA and FQGNSA. DNA of the CDR3: TGTGCCAGCAGCTTAGGGTTACAGGCTTACACCGGGGAGCTGTTTTTT. Protein: CASSLGLQAYTGELFF.

The gene calls are TRBV2 and TRBJ2-3; 11 bases are shared with TRBD2. This CDR3 has 15 residues. Losses at the gene ends were 7 bases for V and 3 bases for J; bases not matched to a gene: 6. Germline values: CDR1 SNHLY, CDR2 FYNNEI. CDR3 DNA sequence: TGTGCCAGCAATTCCCTAGCGGGAGGAACAGATACGCAGTATTTT. It is translated as CASNSLAGGTDTQYF.

CDR3 residues: CASSPESQGANQPQHF. CDR3 nucleotide sequence: TGTGCCAGCAGCCCAGAATCACAGGGGGCGAATCAGCCCCAGCATTTT. This rearrangement joins TRBV28 to TRBJ1-5; TRBD1 agrees at 9 bases. CDR1 MDHEN and CDR2 SYDVKM come from the germline V gene. With V trimmed by 6 bases and J by 4 bases, 10 bases remained unmatched. This CDR3 has 16 amino acids.

This sequence joins TRBV29-1 and TRBJ2-7, with 9 bases that match TRBD2. Trimming cost V 5 bases and J 3 bases; bases outside gene matches: 8. The CDR3 totals 14 residues. CDR1 and CDR2 from the germline V gene are SQVTM and ANQGSEA. The CDR3 nucleotides are TGCAGCGTTATCTTAGCGGGAGAATACTACGAGCAGTACTTC. Its translation is CSVILAGEYYEQYF.

The chain links TRBV7-3 to TRBJ1-6; possibly TRBD1 for D (5 bases). The CDR3 contains 17 residues. Germline V gene data show CDR1 as SGHTA and CDR2 as FQGTGA. Trimming removed 2 bases at V and 6 bases at J, with 17 bases between. The CDR3 is CASSLFGRTTANSPLHF. In DNA form, the CDR3 reads TGTGCCAGCAGCTTATTCGGAAGGACAACTGCTAATTCACCCCTCCACTTT.

The chain joins TRBV19 to TRBJ1-2; D is unclear. This CDR3 comprises 15 residues. The germline V gene has CDR1 LNHDA and CDR2 SQIVND (reference sequence). Trimming left V 2 bases short and J 8 bases short, with 18 bases between. The CDR3, as DNA: TGTGCCAGTAGTATAACGGCTCAACTCCCAGGCGGCTACACCTTC. As protein: CASSITAQLPGGYTF.

This chain connects TRBV7-2 to TRBJ2-1; D not certain. Germline V lookup: CDR1 SGHTA, CDR2 FQGNSA. V gave up 2 bases and J gave up 10 bases, with 9 bases separating them. The CDR3 length is 12 residues. CDR3: CASSLLSLEQFF. CDR3 DNA: TGTGCCAGCAGCTTATTGAGCCTGGAGCAGTTCTTC.

Of note for this clone: Other DNA sequences within the sample encode an identical CDR3. The rearrangement uses TRBV6-5 and TRBJ1-5, with D hard to call. V lost 2 bases and J lost 2, with 4 bases in between. This CDR3 comprises 13 residues. CDR1 is MNHEY and CDR2 is SVGAGI in the germline V gene. The CDR3 DNA reads as TGTGCCAGCAGTTACACACGCAATCAGCCCCAGCATTTT. This encodes CASSYTRNQPQHF.

V usage is TRBV12-5 and J usage is TRBJ2-3; D remains ambiguous. Germline CDR1 is LGHNT and CDR2 is FRNRAP. This CDR3 has 13 amino acids. V was clipped by 2 bases and J by 5 bases, with 8 bases between them. The CDR3 protein is CASGLSPGDTQYF. The CDR3 DNA sequence: TGTGCTAGTGGTTTGTCTCCGGGAGATACGCAGTATTTT.

J is TRBJ2-5 and V is TRBV2; maybe TRBD1 (5 bases). The CDR3 runs to 13 residues. Trimming removed 7 bases at V and 0 bases at J, with 9 bases between. The germline V gene encodes CDR1 SNHLY and CDR2 FYNNEI. As DNA, the CDR3 is TGTGCCAGCAAGACAGCCCACCAAGAGACCCAGTACTTC. It is translated as CASKTAHQETQYF.

The rearrangement links TRBV30 to TRBJ1-5; no clear D. Looked up from germline, CDR1 is GTSNPN and CDR2 is SVGIG (reference sequence). The CDR3 runs to 13 residues. The V and J ends lost 1 base and 9 bases respectively, with 13 bases between them. The CDR3 is CAWSEQPGRPQHF. In DNA form, the CDR3 reads TGTGCCTGGAGTGAGCAGCCTGGACGGCCCCAGCATTTT.

This chain links TRBV6-5 with TRBJ1-1, with TRBD1 matching over 7 bases. With 2 bases clipped from V and 1 base from J, the junction kept 4 bases outside the gene matches. The CDR3 is 15 residues long. Germline V gene data show CDR1 as MNHEY and CDR2 as SVGAGI. This CDR3 reads CASSYRGRRNTEAFF. CDR3 nucleotides: TGTGCCAGCAGTTACAGGGGGCGCAGGAACACTGAAGCTTTCTTT.

The chain uses TRBV5-1 and TRBJ1-1; D remains unclear. Trimming cost V 0 bases and J 2 bases, with 17 bases left between them. This CDR3 contains 17 residues. Germline loops: CDR1 SGHRS, CDR2 YFSETQ. CDR3 residues: CASSLGPFPPFNTEAFF. The DNA for the CDR3 is TGCGCCAGCAGCTTGGGCCCCTTTCCCCCCTTTAACACTGAAGCTTTCTTT.

This clone occurred once. The chain joins TRBV6-1 to TRBJ2-3, with D uncertain. Germline assignment: CDR1 MNHNS and CDR2 SASEGT. The V and J ends lost 2 bases and 8 bases respectively, with 14 bases between them. The CDR3 loop spans 14 amino acids. The CDR3 DNA sequence: TGTGCCAGCAGTGAATCCACAACCGGGCGTACGCAGTATTTT. This codes for CASSESTTGRTQYF.

V gene TRBV10-3 combines with J gene TRBJ2-1, with 14 bases fitting TRBD2. This CDR3 is 16 amino acids long. CDR1 is ENHRY and CDR2 is SYGVKD in the germline V gene. Losses at the gene ends were 6 bases for V and 5 bases for J; bases not matched to a gene: 6. The CDR3 sequence is CAISRLAGGPNNEQFF. CDR3 nucleotide sequence: TGTGCCATCAGCCGACTAGCGGGAGGGCCTAACAATGAGCAGTTCTTC.

This clone appeared a single time. This chain joins TRBV28 and TRBJ2-7, with TRBD2 matching 10 bases. Trimming removed 2 bases from V and 1 base from J; junction bases left unmatched: 2. Germline-derived CDR1 and CDR2 are MDHEN and SYDVKM. This CDR3 has 15 amino acids. Here the CDR3 DNA reads TGTGCCAGCAGTTTAACTAGCGGGGCTTCCTACGAGCAGTACTTC. Its protein is CASSLTSGASYEQYF. Full variable domain (rest looked up from reference TRBV28 and TRBJ2-7): DVKVTQSSRYLVKRTGEKVFLECVQDMDHENMFWYRQDPGLGLRLIYFSYDVKMKEKGDIPEGYSVSREKKERFSLILESASTNQTSMYLCASSLTSGASYEQYFGPGTRLTVT.

This clone has just one count. The chain has TRBV5-1 and TRBJ2-1, with D perhaps TRBD1 or TRBD2 (6 bases each). Germline V gene lookup returns CDR1 SGHRS and CDR2 YFSETQ. The CDR3 is made up of 16 amino acids. Trimming removed 1 base from V and 6 bases from J, with 17 bases in between. CDR3 sequence: CASSLLVGGSGNEQFF. CDR3 in DNA: TGCGCCAGCAGCTTGTTGGTGGGGGGCTCAGGCAATGAGCAGTTCTTC.